The clone carrying this T cell receptor beta chain has a handful of counts. This specimen comes from a study of blood T cell repertoires in COVID-19. About the study: In each case, the material was cDNA or gDNA derived from T cells, B-cell-depleted T cells, or PBMCs.

In the authors' methods: Researchers report that nucleated cell counts were estimated from reference gene primer amplification. Assay used: immunoSEQ multiplex PCR; TCRdb lists only in-frame clones, some missing. V, J and clone size derive from that table, while D and trimming were established from the DNA sequence. The sample carries 150,000 to 200,000 clones, 88% recorded once. The CDR3 is made up of 11 amino acids. Per germline, CDR1 SQVTM and CDR2 ANQGSEA. V lost 7 bases, J lost 5 bases, and 11 bases lay in between. The specimen sequenced was peripheral blood. The clonotype was recovered from a man in his 70s with active or convalescent COVID-19. This chain connects TRBV29-1 to TRBJ1-1; maybe TRBD1 (5 bases). The CDR3 DNA reads as TGCAGCGGCGGGGGGGGGACTGAAGCTTTCTTT. This gives the protein CSGGGGTEAFF.